What follows are 26 T cell receptor beta chains derived from one specimen sequenced in a study of regulatory T cells in long-lasting Graves disease. Time point indicated: newly diagnosed GD, antithyroid drugs for less than 3 months. PBMC RNA served as the TCR library source. According to the study, TCR beta libraries were built with iRepertoire HTBI primers and CDR3-region Arm-PCR. Using its own MiXCR run on the multiplex PCR reads, TCRdb lists one record per CDR3 protein. The sample carries around 250,000 distinct CDR3 sequences, 15% to 20% recorded once. The same sample was also used in a study of T cells in Graves' hyperthyroidism and ophthalmopathy.

The source was peripheral blood mononuclear cells (PBMCs), collected at new diagnosis, from a patient treated with antithyroid drugs. Receptors were obtained from a woman aged 30 to 39 with Graves disease.

The table lists this clonotype with many counts. The chain uses TRBV2 and TRBJ2-1, with 10 positions matching TRBD2. V trimming: 7 bases; J trimming: 4 bases; junction bases outside the gene matches: 10. This CDR3 is built from 16 residues. Germline loops: CDR1 SNHLY, CDR2 FYNNEI. The CDR3 DNA is TGTGCCAGCATCGAAAATGGACTAGCGGCGTACAATGAGCAGTTCTTC. Residues: CASIENGLAAYNEQFF.

This clonotype appeared many times. The chain combines TRBV9 with TRBJ1-1; D unclear. V was trimmed by 0 bases and J by 1 base, leaving 10 bases between them. Germline CDR1 is SGDLS and CDR2 is YYNGEE. There are 15 residues in the CDR3. The chain's CDR3 is CASSVVSPPNTEAFF. The CDR3 bases are TGTGCCAGCAGCGTAGTTTCCCCTCCGAACACTGAAGCTTTCTTT.

This chain uses TRBV19 with TRBJ1-3; 9 bases line up with TRBD1. J gave up 4 bases and V 3 bases, and 19 bases lay outside the gene matches. Germline V gene lookup returns CDR1 LNHDA and CDR2 SQIVND (reference sequence). CDR3 length: 20 residues. The CDR3: CASSMLSWTGDPKGGNTIYF. The CDR3 DNA reads as TGTGCCAGTAGTATGTTAAGTTGGACAGGGGACCCTAAAGGAGGAAACACCATATATTTT.

This clonotype was counted many times. J is TRBJ1-4 and V is TRBV18; the match to TRBD1 covers 9 bases. The CDR3 extends over 13 amino acids. Germline-derived CDR1 and CDR2 are KGHSH and LQKENI. Trimming at V came to 3 bases and at J to 8 bases, leaving 1 base not matched to a gene. CDR3 sequence: CASSPGQGEKLFF. Here the CDR3 DNA reads TGTGCCAGCTCACCGGGACAGGGAGAAAAACTGTTTTTT.

This clonotype was detected many times. V and J are TRBV7-8 and TRBJ2-3; possible D gene TRBD2, 6 bases. Germline CDR1 SGHVS, CDR2 FQNEAQ. Between the trimmed V and J ends, which lost 1 base and 10 bases, there was a span of 15 bases. The length of the CDR3 is 14 residues. The CDR3 loop reads CASSLGRLARAQYF. The CDR3 region has the DNA TGTGCCAGCAGCTTAGGGAGGCTAGCGAGGGCGCAGTATTTT.

The sample holds many counts of this clonotype. V and J are TRBV11-2 and TRBJ1-2, with 7 bases that match TRBD1. Per the germline V gene, CDR1 is SGHAT and CDR2 is FQNNGV. V lost 3 bases and J lost 3; bases outside the gene matches: 4. The CDR3 is made up of 14 amino acids. CDR3 protein: CASSLTGKDYGYTF. The CDR3 region has the DNA TGTGCCAGCAGCTTGACAGGGAAAGACTATGGCTACACCTTC.

This clonotype has a count of ten or more. The CDR3 spells CASSPSRTAIYEQYF. The CDR3 DNA sequence: TGTGCCAGCTCACCATCCCGGACAGCGATCTACGAGCAGTACTTC. The J gene is TRBJ2-7, the V gene TRBV18; possible D gene TRBD1, 6 bases. The length of the CDR3 is 15 residues. Germline assignment: CDR1 KGHSH and CDR2 LQKENI. Trimming left V 2 bases short and J 3 bases short, with 14 bases between.

Ten or more counts support this clonotype. V and J are TRBV4-1 and TRBJ1-4; D perhaps matches TRBD1 (5 bases). V was pared by 6 bases and J by 5 bases, with 16 bases between. The CDR3 spans 15 residues. CDR1 is MGHRA, CDR2 YSYEKL, per germline. CDR3 loop: CASSQGRALNEKLFF. CDR3 DNA sequence: TGCGCCAGCAGTCAGGGACGTGCTTTAAATGAAAAACTGTTTTTT.

This clonotype was seen many times. The chain uses TRBV2 and TRBJ1-5; possibly TRBD1 for D (6 bases). Germline-derived CDR1 and CDR2 are SNHLY and FYNNEI. V was trimmed by 4 bases and J by 4 bases, leaving 17 bases between them. The CDR3 runs 16 residues. CDR3 in DNA: TGTGCCAGCAGTGGGGGGGGCGTATGGGAAAATCAGCCCCAGCATTTT. Its translation is CASSGGGVWENQPQHF.

This clonotype was found many times. J is TRBJ1-3 and V is TRBV7-8; D remains unclear. The germline V gene encodes CDR1 SGHVS and CDR2 FQNEAQ. Trimming took 0 bases from V and 0 from J, leaving 9 bases between them. The CDR3 is 16 residues long. The CDR3 protein is CASSLAVRTSGNTIYF. The CDR3 DNA is TGTGCCAGCAGCTTAGCGGTACGGACCTCTGGAAACACCATATATTTT.

In its sample, this clonotype was seen a few times. The gene calls are TRBV20-1 and TRBJ2-2, with unresolved D. Germline assignment: CDR1 DFQATT and CDR2 SNEGSKA (reference sequence). V lost 0 bases to trimming and J lost 1 base, with 9 bases between them. The CDR3 sequence is 15 residues long. The CDR3 bases are TGCAGTGCTAGAGAAGCTTTTGAGAACACCGGGGAGCTGTTTTTT. It translates to CSAREAFENTGELFF.

This clonotype was seen repeatedly, ten times or more. The chain recombines TRBV3-1 with TRBJ1-2; D possibly corresponds to TRBD1 (5 bases). Trimming pared 5 bases from V and 11 bases from J, leaving 36 bases between. Germline lookup yields CDR1 LGHDT and CDR2 YNNKEL (reference sequence). The CDR3 spans 19 residues. CDR3: CASSTRGGPIALSYFGYTF. In nucleotides, the CDR3 is TGTGCCAGCAGCACACGGGGGGGACCAATAGCCCTTTCCTATTTTGGGTACACCTTC.

This clonotype was seen at least ten times. V usage is TRBV6-1 and J usage is TRBJ1-2; D is unresolved. CDR1 and CDR2 from the germline V gene are MNHNS and SASEGT. This CDR3 has 11 residues. V lost 8 bases, J lost 5 bases, and 9 bases lay in between. The CDR3 protein is CASRDYYGYTF. CDR3 sequence (DNA): TGTGCCAGCCGAGACTATTATGGCTACACCTTC.

This clonotype showed up many times. The rearrangement joins TRBV11-2 to TRBJ2-5, with 14 bases matching TRBD2. The germline V gene has CDR1 SGHAT and CDR2 FQNNGV. The CDR3 contains 17 residues. V lost 7 bases to trimming and J lost 5 bases; unmatched junction nucleotides: 12. The chain's CDR3 is CASTPGGLAGAGETQYF. In nucleotides, the CDR3 is TGTGCCAGCACCCCAGGGGGACTAGCGGGGGCCGGGGAGACCCAGTACTTC.

This clonotype was picked up many times. The chain carries TRBV5-1 and TRBJ1-1; maybe TRBD1 (6 bases). The CDR3 is made up of 14 amino acids. Trimming pared 0 bases from V and 8 bases from J, leaving 14 bases between. Germline V gives CDR1 SGHRS, CDR2 YFSETQ. The CDR3, as DNA: TGCGCCAGCAGCTTGGGGGACGGGGGCTCGGAAGCTTTCTTT. This gives the protein CASSLGDGGSEAFF.

The CDR3: CASSQGVTGANVLTF. The CDR3 DNA is TGTGCCAGCAGCCAAGGGGTCACTGGGGCCAACGTCCTGACTTTC. This chain joins TRBV4-2 and TRBJ2-6; D unclear. V gave up 1 base and J gave up 2 bases, with 6 bases separating them. This CDR3 region has 15 residues. The V gene's germline CDR1 is LGHNA and CDR2 YNFKEQ.

Turning to this clonotype: This could be a read error, since a much larger clone is one nucleotide away. This chain connects TRBV18 to TRBJ2-7; 8 positions agree with TRBD1. Germline V gene sequence: CDR1 KGHSH, CDR2 LQKENI. With 5 bases clipped from V and 4 bases from J, the junction kept 7 bases outside the gene matches. The CDR3 extends over 14 amino acids. The CDR3 reads CASSATGVGYEQYF. For the CDR3, the DNA is TGTGCCAGCTCAGCGACAGGGGTGGGATACGAGCAGTACTTC.

This clonotype was counted ten times or more. V usage is TRBV27 and J usage is TRBJ1-2, with TRBD1 identical over 12 bases. V gave up 7 bases and J gave up 7 bases; unmatched junction bases: 10. The length of the CDR3 is 15 residues. Per the germline V gene, CDR1 is MNHEY and CDR2 is SMNVEV (reference sequence). The CDR3 nucleotides are TGTGCCAGCACCTCTAGTGGGACAGGGGGCTCTGGCTACACCTTC. This gives the protein CASTSSGTGGSGYTF.

This clonotype was picked up many times. This sequence joins TRBV18 and TRBJ1-2, with a tentative D call TRBD1 (5 bases). Trimming stripped 4 bases from V and 8 bases from J, with 17 bases between. From germline, CDR1 is KGHSH and CDR2 LQKENI. The CDR3 is 14 residues long. The CDR3 sequence: CASSRDASAGGYTF. The DNA of the CDR3 is TGTGCCAGCTCACGGGACGCCTCCGCCGGGGGCTACACCTTC.

This clonotype has at least ten counts. V is TRBV6-1 and J is TRBJ1-1; 8 bases align to TRBD1. V trimming: 4 bases; J trimming: 4 bases; junction bases outside the gene matches: 11. The V gene's germline CDR1 is MNHNS and CDR2 SASEGT. CDR3 size: 16 residues. In nucleotides, the CDR3 is TGTGCCAGCAGTGGAGGCAGGACAGGGTGGGGCACTGAAGCTTTCTTT. The encoded protein is CASSGGRTGWGTEAFF.

This clonotype was found many times. This chain links TRBV12-3 or TRBV12-4 with TRBJ1-1; D possibly corresponds to TRBD1 (5 bases). The CDR3 totals 13 residues. Trimming removed 6 bases from V and 4 bases from J, with 12 bases in between. CDR3 DNA sequence: TGTGCCAGCAGCTCCCTAGGGACCACTGAAGCTTTCTTT. Translating it yields CASSSLGTTEAFF.

The chain is built from TRBV30 and TRBJ1-5; perhaps TRBD1 as D (5 bases). V shed 0 bases and J shed 3 bases, with 18 bases lying between them. Germline-derived CDR1 and CDR2 are GTSNPN and SVGIG (reference sequence). This CDR3 has 17 amino acids. CDR3 in DNA: TGTGCCTGGAGTGTAAAATGGGGAGGGGTGATCAATCAGCCCCAGCATTTT. Translation gives CAWSVKWGGVINQPQHF.

There are many counts of this clonotype. V gene TRBV20-1 combines with J gene TRBJ2-5, with 14 bases aligning to TRBD2. J gave up 5 bases and V 6 bases, and 8 bases lay outside the gene matches. Germline loops: CDR1 DFQATT, CDR2 SNEGSKA (reference sequence). The CDR3 totals 15 residues. The CDR3 here is CSAPRTSGRRETQYF. For the CDR3, the DNA is TGCAGTGCCCCAAGGACTAGCGGGAGGCGGGAGACCCAGTACTTC.

This clonotype was counted between two and nine times. The V call is TRBV27, the J call TRBJ2-1; D uncertain. The ends were cut back, 0 bases at V and 8 bases at J, with 8 bases in the middle. The CDR3 is 13 amino acids. Looked up from germline, CDR1 is MNHEY and CDR2 is SMNVEV (reference sequence). CDR3 in amino acids: CASSLSPEYEQFF. The CDR3 DNA reads as TGTGCCAGCAGTTTATCCCCGGAGTATGAGCAGTTCTTC.

This clonotype was recorded at least ten times. V gene TRBV19 combines with J gene TRBJ2-1; D perhaps matches TRBD2 (6 bases). Germline V gene data show CDR1 as LNHDA and CDR2 as SQIVND (reference sequence). The CDR3 runs to 13 residues. The V end was cut by 7 bases, the J end by 4 bases, with 11 bases between. The CDR3 reads CASTIGGYNEQFF. CDR3 coding DNA: TGTGCCAGTACCATCGGGGGTTACAATGAGCAGTTCTTC.

The sample holds many counts of this clonotype. This chain uses TRBV10-3 with TRBJ1-5; possibly TRBD1 for D (6 bases). V was pared by 7 bases and J by 3 bases, with 10 bases between. Germline V gives CDR1 ENHRY, CDR2 SYGVKD. The CDR3 has 13 residues. Here the CDR3 DNA reads TGTGCCATCATGGGGGGCCCCAATCAGCCCCAGCATTTT. Encoded protein: CAIMGGPNQPQHF.